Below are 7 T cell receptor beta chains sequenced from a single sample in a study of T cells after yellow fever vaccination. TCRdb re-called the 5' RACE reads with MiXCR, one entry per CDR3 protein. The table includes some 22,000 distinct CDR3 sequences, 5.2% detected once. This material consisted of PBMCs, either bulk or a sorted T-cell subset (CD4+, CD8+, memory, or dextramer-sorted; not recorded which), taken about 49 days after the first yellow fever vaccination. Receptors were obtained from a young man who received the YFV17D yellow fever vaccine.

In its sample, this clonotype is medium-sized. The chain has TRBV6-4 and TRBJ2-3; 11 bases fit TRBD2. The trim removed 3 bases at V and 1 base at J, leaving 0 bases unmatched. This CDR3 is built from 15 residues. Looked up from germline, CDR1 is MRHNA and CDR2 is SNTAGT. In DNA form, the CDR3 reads TGTGCCAGCAGTGAGACTAGCGGGGGCACAGATACGCAGTATTTT. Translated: CASSETSGGTDTQYF.

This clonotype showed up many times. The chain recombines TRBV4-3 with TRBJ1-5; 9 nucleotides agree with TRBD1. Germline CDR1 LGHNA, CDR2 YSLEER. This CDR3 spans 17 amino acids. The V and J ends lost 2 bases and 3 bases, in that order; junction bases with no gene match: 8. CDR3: CASSQTHRGLNNQPQHF. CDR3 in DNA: TGCGCCAGCAGCCAAACACACAGGGGGCTAAACAATCAGCCCCAGCATTTT.

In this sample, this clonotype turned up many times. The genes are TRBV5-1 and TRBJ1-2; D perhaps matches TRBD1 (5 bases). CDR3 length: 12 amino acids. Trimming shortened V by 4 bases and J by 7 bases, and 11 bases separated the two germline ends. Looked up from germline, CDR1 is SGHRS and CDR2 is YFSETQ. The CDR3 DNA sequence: TGCGCCAGCAGCCAGGACAAGGTTGGCTACACCTTC. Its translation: CASSQDKVGYTF.

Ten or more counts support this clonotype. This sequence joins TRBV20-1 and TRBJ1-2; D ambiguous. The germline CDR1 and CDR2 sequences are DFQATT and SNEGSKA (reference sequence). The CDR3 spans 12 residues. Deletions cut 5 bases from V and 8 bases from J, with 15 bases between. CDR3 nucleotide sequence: TGCAGTGCTCCCGACGCGGGAATCGGCTACACCTTC. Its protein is CSAPDAGIGYTF.

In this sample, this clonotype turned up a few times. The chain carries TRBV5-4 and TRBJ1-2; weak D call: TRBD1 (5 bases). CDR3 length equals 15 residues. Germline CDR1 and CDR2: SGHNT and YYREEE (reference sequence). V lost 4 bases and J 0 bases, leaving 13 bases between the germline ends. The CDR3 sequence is CASSPPGTSNYGYTF. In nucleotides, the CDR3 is TGTGCCAGCAGCCCGCCGGGGACCTCTAACTATGGCTACACCTTC.

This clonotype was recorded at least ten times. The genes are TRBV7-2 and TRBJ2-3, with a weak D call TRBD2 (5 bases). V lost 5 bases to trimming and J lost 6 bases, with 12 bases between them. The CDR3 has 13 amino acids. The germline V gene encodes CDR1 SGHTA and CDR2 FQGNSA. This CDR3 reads CASSGGPGDTQYF. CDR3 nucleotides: TGTGCCAGCAGCGGCGGTCCGGGGGATACGCAGTATTTT.

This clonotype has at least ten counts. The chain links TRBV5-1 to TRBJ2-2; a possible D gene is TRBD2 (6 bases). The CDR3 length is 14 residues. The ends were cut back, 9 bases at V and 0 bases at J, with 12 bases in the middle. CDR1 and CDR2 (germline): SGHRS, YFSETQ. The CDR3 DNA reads TGCGCCACCCGTCCTAGCGCGAACACCGGGGAGCTGTTTTTT. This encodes CATRPSANTGELFF.